The source of this T cell receptor (beta chain) is a study of cytomegalovirus exposure and HLA in healthy donors. Study observations and caveats: The authors listed about 170 TCR beta chains as cytomegalovirus-associated. CMV antigen specificity of three CMV-associated chains was confirmed in vitro. A classifier reportedly called cytomegalovirus status with high sensitivity and specificity.

Sequencing used immunoSEQ multiplex PCR; TCRdb keeps in-frame clones, though not all of them. The sample yields tens of thousands of clones, just under 95% seen once. Germline CDR1 and CDR2: LNHDA and SQIVND (reference sequence). J gave up 4 bases and V 3 bases, and 6 bases lay outside the gene matches. The CDR3 runs to 15 residues. As concerns this clone: The antigen is unknown.

The sequencing input was PBMCs. This sequence originates from a man in his late teens or twenties in good health and CMV-seronegative. The rearrangement uses TRBV19 and TRBJ1-5, with 7 nucleotides matching TRBD1. CDR3 in amino acids: CASSILDRRNQPQHF. The DNA for the CDR3 is TGTGCCAGTAGTATCCTGGACAGGCGAAATCAGCCCCAGCATTTT.